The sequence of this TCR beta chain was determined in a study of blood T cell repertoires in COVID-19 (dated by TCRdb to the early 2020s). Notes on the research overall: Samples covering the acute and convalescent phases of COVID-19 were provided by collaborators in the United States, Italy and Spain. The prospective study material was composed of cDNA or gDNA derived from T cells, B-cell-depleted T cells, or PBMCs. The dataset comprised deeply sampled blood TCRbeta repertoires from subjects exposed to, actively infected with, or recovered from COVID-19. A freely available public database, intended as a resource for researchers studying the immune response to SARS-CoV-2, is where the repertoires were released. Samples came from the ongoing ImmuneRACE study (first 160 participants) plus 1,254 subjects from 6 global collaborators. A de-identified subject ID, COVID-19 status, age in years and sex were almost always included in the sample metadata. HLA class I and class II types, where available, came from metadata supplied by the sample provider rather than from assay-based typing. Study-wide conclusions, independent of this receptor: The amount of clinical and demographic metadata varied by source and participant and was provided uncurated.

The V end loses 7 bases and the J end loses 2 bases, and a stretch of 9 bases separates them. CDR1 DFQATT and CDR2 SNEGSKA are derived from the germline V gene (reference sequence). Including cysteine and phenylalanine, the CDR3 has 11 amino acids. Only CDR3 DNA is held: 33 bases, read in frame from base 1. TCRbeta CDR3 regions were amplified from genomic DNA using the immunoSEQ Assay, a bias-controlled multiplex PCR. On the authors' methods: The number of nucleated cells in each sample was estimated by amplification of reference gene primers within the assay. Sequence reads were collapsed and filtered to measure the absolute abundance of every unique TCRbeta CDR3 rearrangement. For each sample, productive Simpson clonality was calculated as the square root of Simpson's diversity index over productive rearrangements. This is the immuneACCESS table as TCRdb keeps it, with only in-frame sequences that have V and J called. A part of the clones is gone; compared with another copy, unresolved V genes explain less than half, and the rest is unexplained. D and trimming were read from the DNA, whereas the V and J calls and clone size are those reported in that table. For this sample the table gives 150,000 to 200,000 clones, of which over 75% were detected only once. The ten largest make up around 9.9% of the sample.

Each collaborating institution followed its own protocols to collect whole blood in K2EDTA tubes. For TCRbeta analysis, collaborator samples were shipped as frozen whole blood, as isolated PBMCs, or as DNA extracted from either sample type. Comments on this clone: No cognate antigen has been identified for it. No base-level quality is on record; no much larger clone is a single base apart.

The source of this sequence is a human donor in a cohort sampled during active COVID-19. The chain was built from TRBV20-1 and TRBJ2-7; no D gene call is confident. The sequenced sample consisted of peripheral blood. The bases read TGCAGTGTCGGGTCGGCCTACGAGCAGTACTTC. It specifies CSVGSAYEQYF.